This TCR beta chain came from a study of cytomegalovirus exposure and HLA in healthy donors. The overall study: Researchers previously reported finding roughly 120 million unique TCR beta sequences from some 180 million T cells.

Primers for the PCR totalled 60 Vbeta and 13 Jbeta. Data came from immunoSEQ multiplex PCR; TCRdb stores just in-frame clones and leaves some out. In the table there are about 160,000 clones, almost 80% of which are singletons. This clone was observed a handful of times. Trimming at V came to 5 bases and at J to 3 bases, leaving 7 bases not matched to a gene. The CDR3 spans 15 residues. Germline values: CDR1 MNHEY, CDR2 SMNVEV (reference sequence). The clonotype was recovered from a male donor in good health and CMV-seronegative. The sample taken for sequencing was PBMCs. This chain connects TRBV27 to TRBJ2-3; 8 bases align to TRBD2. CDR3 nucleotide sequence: TGTGCCAGCAGTGTATTGCGACTAGCGACAGATACGCAGTATTTT. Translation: CASSVLRLATDTQYF.